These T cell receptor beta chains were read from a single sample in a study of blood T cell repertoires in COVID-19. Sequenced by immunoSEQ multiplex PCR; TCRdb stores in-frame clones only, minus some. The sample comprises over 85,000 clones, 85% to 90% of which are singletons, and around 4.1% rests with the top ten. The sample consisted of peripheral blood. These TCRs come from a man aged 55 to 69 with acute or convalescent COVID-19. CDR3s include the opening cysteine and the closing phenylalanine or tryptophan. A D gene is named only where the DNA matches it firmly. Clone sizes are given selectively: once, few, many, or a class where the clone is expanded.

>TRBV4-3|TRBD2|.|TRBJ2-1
CASTTSGGGSENEQFF
TGCGCCAGCACGACTAGCGGGGGGGGATCAGAAAATGAGCAGTTCTTC
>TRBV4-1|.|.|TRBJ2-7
CASSSTGSSYEQYF
TGCGCCAGCAGCTCGACGGGGAGCTCCTACGAGCAGTACTTC
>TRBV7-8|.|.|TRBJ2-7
CASSLAVERVTPRLAGEQYF
TGTGCCAGCAGCTTAGCGGTCGAGCGGGTTACCCCTCGTCTGGCGGGCGAGCAGTACTTC
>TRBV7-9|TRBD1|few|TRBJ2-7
CASSTQGFDEQYF
TGTGCCAGCAGCACACAGGGGTTCGACGAGCAGTACTTC
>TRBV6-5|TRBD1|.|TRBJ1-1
CASSYSGGRGTLEAFF
TGTGCCAGCAGTTACTCGGGAGGCAGGGGGACGCTTGAAGCTTTCTTT
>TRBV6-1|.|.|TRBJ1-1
CASTLNTEAFF
TGTGCCAGCACCTTGAACACTGAAGCTTTCTTT
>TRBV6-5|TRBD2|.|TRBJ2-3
CASSWGTSGMTQYF
TGTGCCAGCAGTTGGGGGACTAGCGGGATGACGCAGTATTTT
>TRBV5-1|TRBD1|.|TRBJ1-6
CASSLRTGNSPLHF
TGCGCCAGCAGCTTGCGGACAGGGAATTCACCCCTCCACTTT
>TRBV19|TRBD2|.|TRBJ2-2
CASSMVLANAGELFF
TGTGCCAGTAGTATGGTACTAGCGAATGCCGGGGAGCTGTTTTTT
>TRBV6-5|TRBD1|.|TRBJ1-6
CASSRTGLDSPLHF
TGTGCCAGCAGTCGGACAGGTCTGGATTCACCCCTCCACTTT
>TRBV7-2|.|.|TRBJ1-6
CASSLDPLDSPLHF
TGTGCCAGCAGCTTAGATCCCCTCGATTCACCCCTCCACTTT
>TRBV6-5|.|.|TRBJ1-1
CASSSPGQNTEAFF
TGTGCCAGCAGTTCACCGGGACAGAACACTGAAGCTTTCTTT
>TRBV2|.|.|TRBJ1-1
CASRRDGGNTEAFF
TGTGCCAGCAGACGGGACGGGGGGAACACTGAAGCTTTCTTT
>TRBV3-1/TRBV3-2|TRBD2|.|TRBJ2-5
CASSLLAGAQETQYF
TGTGCCAGCAGCCTTCTAGCGGGGGCGCAAGAGACCCAGTACTTC